This T cell receptor (beta chain) was captured in a study of control samples from healthy donors and cancer patients. CDR3 length: 13 amino acids. Germline CDR1 reads SGHRS; CDR2 reads YFSETQ. V was pared by 3 bases and J by 5 bases, with 4 bases of the junction left unmatched. Sequencing was performed with immunoSEQ multiplex PCR; in TCRdb, only in-frame clones are kept and a portion is missing. The sample yields over 150,000 clones, approximately 92% seen once. The rearrangement uses TRBV5-1 and TRBJ1-1; 7 positions match TRBD1. Sequencing was performed on blood. This TCR derives from a man aged 30-40 years in good health. The CDR3 DNA is TGCGCCAGCAGCTGGCAGGGGGGGACTGAAGCTTTCTTT. Its protein product is CASSWQGGTEAFF. Full variable domain (missing parts from reference TRBV5-1 and TRBJ1-1): KAGVTQTPRYLIKTRGQQVTLSCSPISGHRSVSWYQQTPGQGLQFLFEYFSETQRNKGNFPGRFSGRQFSNSRSEMNVSTLELGDSALYLCASSWQGGTEAFFGQGTRLTVV.